The rows below give T cell receptor beta chains drawn from one sample of a study of T-cell reconstitution after alpha-beta-depleted transplantation in children. TCRdb recomputed calls from the PCR reads with MiXCR, one row per CDR3 protein. The sample has about 480,000 distinct CDR3 sequences, approximately 13% seen once. Specimen: PBMCs from the stem cell graft donor, collected from the stem cell graft. The receptors were sampled from a human donor who donated a stem cell graft to a child with combined immunodeficiency. Each CDR3 is given with its conserved first and last residue. The D gene is left open where the match is weak. Clone sizes are given selectively: once, few, many, or a class where the clone is expanded.

D,length,size,J,V,DNA,CDR3
NA,15,NA,TRBJ2-5,TRBV7-7,TGTGCTAGCAGCTTAGGAACAGACAGGACGGAGACCCAGTACTTC,CASSLGTDRTETQYF
TRBD1,13,few,TRBJ1-1,TRBV27,TGTGCCAGCAGTATCTACAGGGGCACTGAAGCTTTCTTT,CASSIYRGTEAFF
NA,17,NA,TRBJ2-3,TRBV9,TGTGCCAGCAGCGTAGCTACCGGCGGGGCGGCGACAGATACGCAGTATTTT,CASSVATGGAATDTQYF
NA,15,NA,TRBJ1-5,TRBV20-1,TGCAGTGCTAGTCTTTCCGGGGGAGGCAATCAGCCCCAGCATTTT,CSASLSGGGNQPQHF
NA,14,once,TRBJ2-5,TRBV14,TGTGCCAGCAGCCAAGCACCCCGCGAAGAGACCCAGTACTTC,CASSQAPREETQYF
NA,14,NA,TRBJ2-1,TRBV29-1,TGCAGCTCCAGGGGGGGACTCTCCTACAATGAGCAGTTCTTC,CSSRGGLSYNEQFF
TRBD2,20,many,TRBJ2-1,TRBV7-8,TGTGCCAGCAGCTTAGCGGTGACTAGCGGGAGGGCCGGCGCCTACAATGAGCAGTTCTTC,CASSLAVTSGRAGAYNEQFF
TRBD2,19,NA,TRBJ2-3,TRBV20-1,TGCAGTGCCCGCAGCGGACTAGCGGGGGGGCCGGGGGTTGGAAATACGCAGTATTTT,CSARSGLAGGPGVGNTQYF
NA,16,NA,TRBJ1-1,TRBV4-3,TGCGCCAGCAGCCAAGATGTGAACAGGGAGAACACTGAAGCTTTCTTT,CASSQDVNRENTEAFF
NA,10,NA,TRBJ1-2,TRBV20-1,TGCAGTGTCCTGGACTATGGCTACACCTTC,CSVLDYGYTF
NA,15,many,TRBJ2-2,TRBV7-3,TGTGCCAGCAGATCGCTCCAGGGAGGCACCGGGGAGCTGTTTTTT,CASRSLQGGTGELFF
NA,15,many,TRBJ2-7,TRBV4-3,TGCGCCAGCAGCCAAGATCAGGGGTCACCCTACGAGCAGTACTTC,CASSQDQGSPYEQYF
NA,16,NA,TRBJ2-2,TRBV6-2/TRBV6-3,TGTGCCAGCAGCGCCCGGATTAACGGAGACACCGGGGAGCTGTTTTTT,CASSARINGDTGELFF
TRBD1,16,NA,TRBJ2-1,TRBV7-2,TGTGCCAGCAGCTACCCATCGTGGGACAGGAGCGATGAGCAGTTCTTC,CASSYPSWDRSDEQFF
TRBD1,16,few,TRBJ2-2,TRBV5-1,TGCGCCAGCAGCTTTAGACAGGGTTCCGACACCGGGGAGCTGTTTTTT,CASSFRQGSDTGELFF
TRBD1,15,NA,TRBJ2-7,TRBV27,TGTGCCAGCAGACGAGACGGGACAGGCCAACACGAGCAGTACTTC,CASRRDGTGQHEQYF
NA,14,many,TRBJ2-1,TRBV11-2,TGTGCCAGCAGCTTAGACTTTTCCTACAATGAGCAGTTCTTC,CASSLDFSYNEQFF
TRBD2,14,many,TRBJ2-3,TRBV10-3,TGTGCCTCCGGCTCCGGCGGGAGGGGAGATACGCAGTATTTT,CASGSGGRGDTQYF
NA,16,many,TRBJ2-1,TRBV21-1,TGTGCCAGCAGCAAACGAGCGGGGAACTCCTACAATGAGCAGTTCTTC,CASSKRAGNSYNEQFF
NA,13,NA,TRBJ2-7,TRBV6-6,TGTGCCAGCAGTTACTCCCCGGGGGCTGGGCAGTACTTC,CASSYSPGAGQYF
TRBD2,17,few,TRBJ2-1,TRBV18,TGTGCCAGCTCCACTCTTGGGCAGCGGGGGACCTACAATGAGCAGTTCTTC,CASSTLGQRGTYNEQFF
NA,17,few,TRBJ2-1,TRBV4-1,TGCGCCAGCAAAAGAATGCTGGGACCAAGTGGCTACAATGAGCAGTTCTTC,CASKRMLGPSGYNEQFF
NA,16,many,TRBJ1-5,TRBV19,TGTGCCAGTAGTATCAGGGGACTTTATAGCAATCAGCCCCAGCATTTT,CASSIRGLYSNQPQHF
TRBD1,14,few,TRBJ2-4,TRBV12-3/TRBV12-4,TGTGCCAGCAGTTTTCGCGACAGGGGAAACATTCAGTACTTC,CASSFRDRGNIQYF
TRBD2,13,many,TRBJ2-5,TRBV20-1,TGCAGTGCTAGGGGACTAGCGAAAAAGACCCAGTACTTC,CSARGLAKKTQYF
NA,10,many,TRBJ2-1,TRBV9,TGTGCCAGCAGCGGCAATAGACAGTTCTTC,CASSGNRQFF
NA,13,few,TRBJ2-1,TRBV18,TGTGCCAGCTCACCAATGGGGGGTAATGAGCAGTTCTTC,CASSPMGGNEQFF
NA,16,many,TRBJ1-4,TRBV4-3,TGCGCCAGCAGCCAAGATCTACGACACCGTAATGAAAAACTGTTTTTT,CASSQDLRHRNEKLFF
NA,13,many,TRBJ2-7,TRBV10-3,TGTGCCATCAGTATTACCCAGGGATTCGAGCAGTACTTC,CAISITQGFEQYF
NA,14,few,TRBJ2-7,TRBV12-3/TRBV12-4,TGTGCCAGCGGCTACAAAGCACCCTCCTACGAGCAGTACTTC,CASGYKAPSYEQYF
NA,16,few,TRBJ2-3,TRBV30,TGTGCCTGGAGTCAAGGAACTAGCTCTAGCACAGATACGCAGTATTTT,CAWSQGTSSSTDTQYF
TRBD2,19,NA,TRBJ2-7,TRBV10-3,TGTGCCATCAGTGATACGACTAGCGGGATACCATTAATCTCCTACGAGCAGTACTTC,CAISDTTSGIPLISYEQYF
NA,17,once,TRBJ1-1,TRBV7-3,TGTGCCAGCAGCGTCCCCCCCGGGACACGCTGGAACACTGAAGCTTTCTTT,CASSVPPGTRWNTEAFF
NA,17,NA,TRBJ1-2,TRBV3-1,TGTGCCAGCAGCCACGGGGACATCCGATTTGAGGGAATGGGCTACACCTTC,CASSHGDIRFEGMGYTF
NA,17,few,TRBJ2-1,TRBV18,TGTGCCAGCTCACGGGGGGTAGGGCCCCTTCTGGGCAATGAGCAGTTCTTC,CASSRGVGPLLGNEQFF
NA,15,few,TRBJ2-6,TRBV12-3/TRBV12-4,TGTGCCAGCAGCCCCGACGGGGATGGGGCCAACGTCCTGACTTTC,CASSPDGDGANVLTF
NA,15,NA,TRBJ2-1,TRBV29-1,TGCAGCGTTGTAGTATTCCAGGGAGCCTTTGATGAGCAGTTCTTC,CSVVVFQGAFDEQFF
TRBD1,14,many,TRBJ1-1,TRBV11-2,TGTGCCAGCAGCTTAGTTCCCGGGGACAGTGAAGCTTTCTTT,CASSLVPGDSEAFF
NA,16,few,TRBJ2-1,TRBV7-3,TGTGCCAGCAGCCGGGGGACCACCTCCACCTACAATGAGCAGTTCTTC,CASSRGTTSTYNEQFF
TRBD1,18,once,TRBJ2-4,TRBV4-2,TGTGCCAGCAGCCTGGGGGACAGGGGGGACCTAGCCAAAAACATTCAGTACTTC,CASSLGDRGDLAKNIQYF
TRBD2,20,NA,TRBJ2-2,TRBV5-1,TGCGCCAGCAGCCGCAGGACGGGACTAGCGGGAGTAATAGACACCGGGGAGCTGTTTTTT,CASSRRTGLAGVIDTGELFF
NA,18,few,TRBJ2-3,TRBV10-3,TGTGCCATCAGTGAGACGATGTCGGAGGTGGGGTATACAGATACGCAGTATTTT,CAISETMSEVGYTDTQYF
TRBD2,14,few,TRBJ2-7,TRBV6-2/TRBV6-3,TGTGCCAGCAGTTACGGCGGGGGAGCCTACGAGCAGTACTTC,CASSYGGGAYEQYF
NA,16,NA,TRBJ1-1,TRBV6-5,TGTGCCAGCAGTTACTTTGGGTGGGGGGAGGTCACTGAAGCTTTCTTT,CASSYFGWGEVTEAFF
NA,15,NA,TRBJ1-5,TRBV6-2/TRBV6-3,TGTGCCAGCAGTTACAGTGGTCAGGGCCGTCAGCCCCAGCATTTT,CASSYSGQGRQPQHF